This TCR beta chain was profiled in a study of T cells in localized non-small cell lung cancer. This CDR3 spans 13 amino acids. Germline V gene sequence: CDR1 SQVTM, CDR2 ANQGSEA. J was trimmed by 6 bases and V by 6 bases; bases with no gene match: 9. The study's findings and limits: A median of roughly 57 clones ranked among the top 100 in tumor appeared in adjacent lung. Greater blood T cell density accompanied longer overall survival.

With respect to this clone: Its antigen is not identified.

Repertoires were generated with immunoSEQ multiplex PCR, while TCRdb's copy carries only in-frame clones and drops some. The data hold under 55,000 clones, with around 81% observed a single time. The sequence was collected from a woman between 35 and 70 years old with stage II lung adenocarcinoma. The V call is TRBV29-1, the J call TRBJ1-1, with 8 bases identical to TRBD1. The sequencing used PBMCs, collected before any cancer treatment. CDR3 in amino acids: CSVDQGAGAEAFF. CDR3 sequence (DNA): TGCAGCGTCGATCAGGGGGCCGGGGCTGAAGCTTTCTTT.